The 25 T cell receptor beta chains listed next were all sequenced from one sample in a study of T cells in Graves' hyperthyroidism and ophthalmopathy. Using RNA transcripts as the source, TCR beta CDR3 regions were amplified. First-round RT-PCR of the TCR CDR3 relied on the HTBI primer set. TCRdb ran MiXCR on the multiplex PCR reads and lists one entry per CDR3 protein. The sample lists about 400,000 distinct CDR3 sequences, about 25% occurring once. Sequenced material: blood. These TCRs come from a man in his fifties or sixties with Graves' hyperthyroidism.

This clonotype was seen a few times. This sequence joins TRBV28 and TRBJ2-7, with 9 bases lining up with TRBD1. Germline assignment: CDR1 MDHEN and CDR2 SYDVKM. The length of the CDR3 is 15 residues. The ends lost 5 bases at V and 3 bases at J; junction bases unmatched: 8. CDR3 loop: CASSARTGVSYEQYF. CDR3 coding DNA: TGTGCCAGCAGTGCAAGGACAGGGGTTAGCTACGAGCAGTACTTC. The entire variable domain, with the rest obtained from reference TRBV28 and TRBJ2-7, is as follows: DVKVTQSSRYLVKRTGEKVFLECVQDMDHENMFWYRQDPGLGLRLIYFSYDVKMKEKGDIPEGYSVSREKKERFSLILESASTNQTSMYLCASSARTGVSYEQYFGPGTRLTVT.

CDR3 protein: CASSHKSYRAGGGNEQFF. The CDR3, as DNA: TGTGCCAGCAGTCACAAGTCCTACCGTGCGGGAGGCGGGAATGAGCAGTTCTTC. The chain has TRBV6-5 and TRBJ2-1; 8 bases are shared with TRBD2. This CDR3 is built from 18 residues. Looked up from germline, CDR1 is MNHEY and CDR2 is SVGAGI. The V gene end was trimmed by 5 bases and the J gene end by 7 bases; junction bases not matched to a gene: 19.

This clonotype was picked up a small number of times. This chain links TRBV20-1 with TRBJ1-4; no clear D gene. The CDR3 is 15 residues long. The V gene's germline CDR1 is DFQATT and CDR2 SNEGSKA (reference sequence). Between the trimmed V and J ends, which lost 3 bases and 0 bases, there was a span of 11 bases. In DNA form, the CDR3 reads TGCAGTGCTAGCCAACTCGGGACAACTAATGAAAAACTGTTTTTT. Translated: CSASQLGTTNEKLFF.

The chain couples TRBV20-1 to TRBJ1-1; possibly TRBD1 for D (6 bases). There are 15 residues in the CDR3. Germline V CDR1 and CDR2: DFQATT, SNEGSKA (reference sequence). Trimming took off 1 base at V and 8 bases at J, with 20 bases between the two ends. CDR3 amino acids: CSARVLLFGQREAFF. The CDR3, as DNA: TGCAGTGCTAGAGTGTTACTGTTTGGACAGAGAGAAGCTTTCTTT.

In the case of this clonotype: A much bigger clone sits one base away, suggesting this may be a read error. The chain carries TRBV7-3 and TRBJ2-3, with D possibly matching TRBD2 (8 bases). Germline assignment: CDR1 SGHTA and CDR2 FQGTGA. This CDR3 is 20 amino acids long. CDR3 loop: CASGLEMERGPSGYTDTQYF. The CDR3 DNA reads TGTGCCAGCGGCTTAGAAATGGAGAGGGGGCCTAGCGGGTACACAGATACGCAGTATTTT.

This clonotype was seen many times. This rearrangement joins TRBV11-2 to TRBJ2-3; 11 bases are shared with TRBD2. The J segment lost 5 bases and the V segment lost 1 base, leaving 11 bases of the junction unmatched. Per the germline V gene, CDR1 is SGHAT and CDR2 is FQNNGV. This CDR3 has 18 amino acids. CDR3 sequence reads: CASSLVGALAGAEDTQYF. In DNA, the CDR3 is TGTGCCAGCAGCTTAGTAGGCGCACTAGCGGGAGCTGAAGATACGCAGTATTTT.

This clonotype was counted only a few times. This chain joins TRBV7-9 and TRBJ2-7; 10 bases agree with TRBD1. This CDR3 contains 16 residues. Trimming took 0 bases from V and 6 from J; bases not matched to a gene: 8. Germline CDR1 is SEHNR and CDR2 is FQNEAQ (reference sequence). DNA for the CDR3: TGTGCCAGCAGCTTAGCCAATACCGGGACAGGGGTCGAGCAGTACTTC. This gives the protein CASSLANTGTGVEQYF.

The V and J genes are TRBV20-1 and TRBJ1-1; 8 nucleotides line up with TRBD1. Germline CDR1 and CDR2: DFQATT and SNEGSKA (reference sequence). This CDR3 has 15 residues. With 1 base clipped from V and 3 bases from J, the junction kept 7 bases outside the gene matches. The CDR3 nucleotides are TGCAGTGCTAGAGGGACAGGGTGGTGGGACACTGAAGCTTTCTTT. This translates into CSARGTGWWDTEAFF.

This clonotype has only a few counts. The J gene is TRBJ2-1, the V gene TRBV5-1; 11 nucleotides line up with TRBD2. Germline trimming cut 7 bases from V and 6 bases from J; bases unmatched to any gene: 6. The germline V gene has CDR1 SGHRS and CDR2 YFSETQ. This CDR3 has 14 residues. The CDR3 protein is CASLRLAGSNEQFF. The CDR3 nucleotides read TGCGCCAGCCTCAGACTAGCGGGATCCAATGAGCAGTTCTTC.

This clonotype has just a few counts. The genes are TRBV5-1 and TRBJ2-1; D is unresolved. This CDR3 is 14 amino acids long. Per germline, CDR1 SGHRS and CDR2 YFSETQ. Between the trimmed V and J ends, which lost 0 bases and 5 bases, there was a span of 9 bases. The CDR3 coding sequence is TGCGCCAGCAGCTTGGGGGGTATCAACAATGAGCAGTTCTTC. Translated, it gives CASSLGGINNEQFF.

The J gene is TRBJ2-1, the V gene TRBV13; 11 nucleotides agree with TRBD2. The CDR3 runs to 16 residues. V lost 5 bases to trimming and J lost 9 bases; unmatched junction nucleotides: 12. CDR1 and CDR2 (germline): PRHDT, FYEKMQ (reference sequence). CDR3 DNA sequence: TGTGCCAGCAGCGCGACGCTAGCGGGAGGATTCGGTGAGCAGTTCTTC. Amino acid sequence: CASSATLAGGFGEQFF.

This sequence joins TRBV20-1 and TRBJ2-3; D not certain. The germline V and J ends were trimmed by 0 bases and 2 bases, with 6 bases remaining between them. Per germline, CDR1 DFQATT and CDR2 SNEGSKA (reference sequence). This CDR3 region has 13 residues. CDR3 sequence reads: CSAREGFTDTQYF. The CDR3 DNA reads TGCAGTGCTAGAGAGGGGTTCACAGATACGCAGTATTTT.

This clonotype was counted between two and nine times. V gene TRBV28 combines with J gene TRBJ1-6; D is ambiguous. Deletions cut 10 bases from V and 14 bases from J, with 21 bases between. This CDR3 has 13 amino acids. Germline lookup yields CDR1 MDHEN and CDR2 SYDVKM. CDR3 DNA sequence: TGTGCCATAGCTAGTGGCCTTGGCTCGGCCCTCCACTTT. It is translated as CAIASGLGSALHF.

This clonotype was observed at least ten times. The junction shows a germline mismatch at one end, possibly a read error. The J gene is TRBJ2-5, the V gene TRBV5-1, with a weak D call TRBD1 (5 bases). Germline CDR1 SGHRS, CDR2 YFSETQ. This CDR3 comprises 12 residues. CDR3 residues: CASSQGGETQYF. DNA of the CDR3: TGTGCCAGCAGCCAGGGTGGCGAGACCCAGTACTTC.

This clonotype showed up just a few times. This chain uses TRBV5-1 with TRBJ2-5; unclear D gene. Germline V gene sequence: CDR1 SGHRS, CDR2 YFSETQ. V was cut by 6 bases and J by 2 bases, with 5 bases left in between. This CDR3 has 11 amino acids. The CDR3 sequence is CASNLQETQYF. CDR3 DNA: TGCGCCAGCAACTTACAAGAGACCCAGTACTTC.

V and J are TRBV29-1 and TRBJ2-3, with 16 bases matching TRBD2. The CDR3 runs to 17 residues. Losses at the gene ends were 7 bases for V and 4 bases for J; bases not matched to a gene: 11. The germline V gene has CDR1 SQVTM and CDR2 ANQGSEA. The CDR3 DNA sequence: TGCAGCGCCTCAGGGACTAGCGGGAGGGCCCTCTCAGATACGCAGTATTTT. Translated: CSASGTSGRALSDTQYF.

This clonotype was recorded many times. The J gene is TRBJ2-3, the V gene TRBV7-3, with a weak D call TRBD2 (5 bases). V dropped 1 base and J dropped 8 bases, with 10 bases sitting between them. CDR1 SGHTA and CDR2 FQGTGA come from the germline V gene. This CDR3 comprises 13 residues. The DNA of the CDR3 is TGTGCCAGCAGCTTAATGGAGCGGACTACGCAGTATTTT. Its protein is CASSLMERTTQYF. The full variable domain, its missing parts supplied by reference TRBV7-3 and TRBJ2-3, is GAGVSQTPSNKVTEKGKYVELRCDPISGHTALYWYRQSLGQGPEFLIYFQGTGAADDSGLPNDRFFAVRPEGSVSTLKIQRTERGDSAVYLCASSLMERTTQYFGPGTRLTVL.

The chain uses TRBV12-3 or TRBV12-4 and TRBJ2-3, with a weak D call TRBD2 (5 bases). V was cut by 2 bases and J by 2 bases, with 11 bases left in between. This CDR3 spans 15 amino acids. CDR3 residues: CASSLLAPFTDTQYF. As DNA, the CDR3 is TGTGCCAGCAGTTTACTAGCCCCCTTCACAGATACGCAGTATTTT.

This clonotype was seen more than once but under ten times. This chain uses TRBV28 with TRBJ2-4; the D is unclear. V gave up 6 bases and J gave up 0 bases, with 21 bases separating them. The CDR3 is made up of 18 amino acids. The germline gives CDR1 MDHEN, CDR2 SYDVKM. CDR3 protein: CASRHMSLRPGAKNIQYF. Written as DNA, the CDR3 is TGTGCCAGCAGACACATGTCCCTAAGGCCGGGAGCCAAAAACATTCAGTACTTC.

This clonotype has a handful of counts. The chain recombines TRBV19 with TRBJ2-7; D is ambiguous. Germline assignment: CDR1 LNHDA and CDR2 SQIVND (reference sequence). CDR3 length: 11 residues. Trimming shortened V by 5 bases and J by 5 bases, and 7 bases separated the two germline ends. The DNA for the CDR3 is TGTGCCAGTAGTTTTTCGGACGAGCAGTACTTC. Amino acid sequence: CASSFSDEQYF.

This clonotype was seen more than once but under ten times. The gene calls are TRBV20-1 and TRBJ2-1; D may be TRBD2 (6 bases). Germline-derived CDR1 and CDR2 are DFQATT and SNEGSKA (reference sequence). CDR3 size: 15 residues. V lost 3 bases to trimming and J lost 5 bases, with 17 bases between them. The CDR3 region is CSARGSGGANNEQFF. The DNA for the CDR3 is TGCAGTGCTAGGGGTAGCGGAGGAGCCAACAATGAGCAGTTCTTC.

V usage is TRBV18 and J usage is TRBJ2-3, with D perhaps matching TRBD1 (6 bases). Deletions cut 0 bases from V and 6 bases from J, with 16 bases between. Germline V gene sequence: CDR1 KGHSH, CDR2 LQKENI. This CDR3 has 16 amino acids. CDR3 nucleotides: TGTGCCAGCTCACCACCTGAACAGGGCCTGATGGATACGCAGTATTTT. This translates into CASSPPEQGLMDTQYF. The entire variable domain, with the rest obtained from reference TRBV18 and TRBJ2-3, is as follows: NAGVMQNPRHLVRRRGQEARLRCSPMKGHSHVYWYRQLPEEGLKFMVYLQKENIIDESGMPKERFSAEFPKEGPSILRIQQVVRGDSAAYFCASSPPEQGLMDTQYFGPGTRLTVL.

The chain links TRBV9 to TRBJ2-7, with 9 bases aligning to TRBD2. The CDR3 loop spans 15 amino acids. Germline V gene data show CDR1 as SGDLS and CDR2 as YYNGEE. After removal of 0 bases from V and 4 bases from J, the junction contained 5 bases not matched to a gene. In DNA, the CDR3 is TGTGCCAGCAGCGTAGCCGTAGCGGGAGAGTACGAGCAGTACTTC. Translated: CASSVAVAGEYEQYF.

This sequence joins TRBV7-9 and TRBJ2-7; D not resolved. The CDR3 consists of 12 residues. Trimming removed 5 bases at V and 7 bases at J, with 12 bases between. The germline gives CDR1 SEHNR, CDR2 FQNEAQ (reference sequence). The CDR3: CASSPFWYEQYF. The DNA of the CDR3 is TGTGCCAGCAGCCCGTTCTGGTATGAGCAGTACTTC.

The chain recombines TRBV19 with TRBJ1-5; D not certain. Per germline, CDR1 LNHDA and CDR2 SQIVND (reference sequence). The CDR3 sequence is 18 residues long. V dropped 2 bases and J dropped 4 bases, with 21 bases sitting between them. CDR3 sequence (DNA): TGTGCCAGTAGTATAAGCGACGTCGATCCCTATGGGAATCAGCCCCAGCATTTT. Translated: CASSISDVDPYGNQPQHF.